This T cell receptor (beta chain) was identified in a study of blood T cell repertoires in COVID-19. The wider study: COVID-19 samples, acute and convalescent, were from the United States, Italy and Spain.

CDR1 is LNHNV and CDR2 is YYDKDF in the germline V gene (reference sequence). The CDR3 loop spans 14 amino acids. The V end lost 0 bases, the J end lost 2 bases, and 7 bases lay between the germline ends. Repertoires were generated with immunoSEQ multiplex PCR, while TCRdb's copy carries only in-frame clones and drops some. The sample records 160,000 or so clones, around nine tenths being singletons. The chain is built from TRBV15 and TRBJ2-5; D call uncertain. The sequenced material came from peripheral blood. The sequence came from a woman between 65 and 79 years old with acute or convalescent COVID-19. CDR3 nucleotide sequence: TGTGCCACCAGCAGAGATTCGCAGCAAGAGACCCAGTACTTC. Translating gives CATSRDSQQETQYF.